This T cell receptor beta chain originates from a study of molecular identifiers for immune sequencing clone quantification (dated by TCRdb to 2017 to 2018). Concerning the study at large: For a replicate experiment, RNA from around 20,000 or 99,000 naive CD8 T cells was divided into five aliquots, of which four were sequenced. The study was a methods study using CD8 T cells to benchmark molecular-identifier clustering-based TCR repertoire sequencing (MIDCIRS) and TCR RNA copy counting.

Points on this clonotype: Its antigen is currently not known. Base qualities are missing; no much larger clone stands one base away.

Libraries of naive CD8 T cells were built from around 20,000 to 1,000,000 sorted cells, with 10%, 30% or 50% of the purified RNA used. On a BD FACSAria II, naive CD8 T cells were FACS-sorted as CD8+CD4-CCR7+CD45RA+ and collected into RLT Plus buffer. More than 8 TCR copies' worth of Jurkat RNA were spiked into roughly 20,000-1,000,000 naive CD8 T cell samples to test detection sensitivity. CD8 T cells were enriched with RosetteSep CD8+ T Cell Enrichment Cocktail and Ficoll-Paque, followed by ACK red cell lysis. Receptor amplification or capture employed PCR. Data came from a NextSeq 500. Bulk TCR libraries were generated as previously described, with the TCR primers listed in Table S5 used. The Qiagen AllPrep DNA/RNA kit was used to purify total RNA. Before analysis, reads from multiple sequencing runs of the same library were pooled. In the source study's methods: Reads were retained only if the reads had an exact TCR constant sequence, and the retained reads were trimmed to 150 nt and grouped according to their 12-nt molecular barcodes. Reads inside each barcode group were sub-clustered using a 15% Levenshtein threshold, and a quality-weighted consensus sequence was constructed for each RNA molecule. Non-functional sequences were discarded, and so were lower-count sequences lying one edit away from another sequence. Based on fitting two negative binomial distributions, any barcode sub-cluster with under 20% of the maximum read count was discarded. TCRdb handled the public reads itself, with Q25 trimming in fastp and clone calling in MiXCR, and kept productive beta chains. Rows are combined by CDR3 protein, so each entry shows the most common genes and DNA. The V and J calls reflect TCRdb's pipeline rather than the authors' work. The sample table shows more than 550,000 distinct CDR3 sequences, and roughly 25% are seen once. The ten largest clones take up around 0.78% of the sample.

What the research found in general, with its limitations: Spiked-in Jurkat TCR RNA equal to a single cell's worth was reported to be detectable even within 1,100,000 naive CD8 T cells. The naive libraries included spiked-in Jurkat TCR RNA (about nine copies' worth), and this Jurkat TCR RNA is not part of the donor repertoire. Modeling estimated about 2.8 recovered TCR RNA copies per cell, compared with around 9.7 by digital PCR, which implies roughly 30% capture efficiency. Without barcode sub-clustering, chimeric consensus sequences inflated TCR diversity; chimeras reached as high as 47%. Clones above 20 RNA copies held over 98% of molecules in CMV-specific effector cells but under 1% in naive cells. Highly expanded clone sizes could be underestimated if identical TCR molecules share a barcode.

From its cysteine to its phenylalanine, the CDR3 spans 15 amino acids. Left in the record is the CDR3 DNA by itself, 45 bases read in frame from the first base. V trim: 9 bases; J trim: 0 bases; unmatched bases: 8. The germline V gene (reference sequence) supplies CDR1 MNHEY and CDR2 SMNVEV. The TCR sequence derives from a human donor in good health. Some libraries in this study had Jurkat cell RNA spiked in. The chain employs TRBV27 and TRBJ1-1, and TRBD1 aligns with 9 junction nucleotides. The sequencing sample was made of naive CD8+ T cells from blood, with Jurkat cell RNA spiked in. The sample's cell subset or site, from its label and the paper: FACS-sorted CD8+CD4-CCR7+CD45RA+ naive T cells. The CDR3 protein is CASGQGPYMNTEAFF. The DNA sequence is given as TGTGCCAGTGGACAGGGGCCATATATGAACACTGAAGCTTTCTTT.